This T cell receptor (beta chain) was recovered during a study of CD8 T cells in ankylosing spondylitis. Findings of the study overall: As for the disease-linked clones, they showed a CD8+ phenotype and occurred at relatively low frequencies in peripheral blood. It was reported that disease-linked clones were significantly enriched in matched ankylosing spondylitis synovial fluid. Roughly eight highly homologous variants formed a TCR beta motif that appeared characteristic of ankylosing spondylitis blood. Earlier authors reported some of these motif variants in reactive arthritis synovial fluid and blood.

Germline trimming cut 6 bases from V and 5 bases from J; bases unmatched to any gene: 10. This CDR3 comprises 15 residues. Per the germline V gene, CDR1 is DFQATT and CDR2 is SNEGSKA (reference sequence). Scientists made TCR beta libraries using quantitative 5'-RACE with molecular barcodes. A single record per CDR3 protein comes from TCRdb applying MiXCR to the 5' RACE reads. The table includes about 840,000 distinct CDR3 sequences, approximately 12% detected once. A remark on this clonotype: Its target is not known.

V usage is TRBV20-1 and J usage is TRBJ2-2; 9 nucleotides agree with TRBD2. The sample was blood, either unsorted or a sorted T cell fraction (not recorded which). The clonotype comes from a male donor with ankylosing spondylitis. The CDR3 DNA follows: TGCAGTGCCCCGTTCCGGCTAGCGGGAACCGGGGAGCTGTTTTTT. It specifies CSAPFRLAGTGELFF.